This T cell receptor beta chain is from a study of T cells in Graves' hyperthyroidism and ophthalmopathy. Study-level findings and limits: Progression to ophthalmopathy was predicted a median of approximately seven months early. Within blood appeared most thyroid clonotypes that had expanded above 0.001.

Points on this clonotype: Its matching antigen is unknown.

Regions amplified from RNA transcripts were the TCR beta CDR3 regions. A set of HTBI primers served as the primers for a first-round RT-PCR of the TCR CDR3. TCRdb re-called the multiplex PCR reads with MiXCR, one entry per CDR3 protein. The sample lists hundreds of thousands of distinct CDR3 sequences, around 45% seen once, with about 7.8% in the top ten. This CDR3 region has 14 residues. With V trimmed by 5 bases and J by 6 bases, 6 bases remained unmatched. Germline assignment: CDR1 SEHNR and CDR2 FQNEAQ (reference sequence). This clonotype was obtained from a woman younger than 30 with Graves' hyperthyroidism. Sequenced: peripheral blood or thyroid tissue (not recorded which). J is TRBJ1-4 and V is TRBV7-9; 7 positions match TRBD1. Here the CDR3 DNA reads TGTGCCAGCAGCCGAGGCGGGACAGATGAAAAACTGTTTTTT. This codes for CASSRGGTDEKLFF.